Following are 5 T cell receptor beta chains from one sample sequenced in a study of beta chain features in type 1 diabetes. Whole-study results and caveats: In all four CD4+ subsets, TCRB CDR3 length was significantly, moderately reduced in type 1 diabetes.

Antigen specificity for these receptors is unknown. All of the isolated RNA was reverse transcribed, so expressed TCRB transcripts were sequenced. Here immunoSEQ multiplex PCR was the method, and the copy in TCRdb shows in-frame clones only, minus some. Here the sample spans 240,000 or so clones, around 13% being singletons. The specimen was naive CD4+ T cells from blood. The source is a man younger than 45 with type 1 diabetes.

J is TRBJ1-2 and V is TRBV12-5; D might be TRBD1 (5 bases). Germline CDR1 LGHNT, CDR2 FRNRAP. Trimming left V 5 bases short and J 4 bases short, with 11 bases between. The CDR3 contains 13 residues. This CDR3 is CASGGKGVYGYTF. The CDR3 nucleotides read TGTGCTAGTGGTGGTAAAGGGGTCTATGGCTACACCTTC.

V usage is TRBV5-1 and J usage is TRBJ1-1; TRBD1 is a possible D gene (5 bases). The CDR3 spans 14 residues. Per the germline V gene, CDR1 is SGHRS and CDR2 is YFSETQ. V lost 0 bases and J 6 bases, leaving 12 bases between the germline ends. DNA for the CDR3: TGCGCCAGCAGCTTGGGCCAGGGTTACTCTGAAGCTTTCTTT. Translation: CASSLGQGYSEAFF. The complete variable domain, with remaining parts taken from reference TRBV5-1 and TRBJ1-1, reads KAGVTQTPRYLIKTRGQQVTLSCSPISGHRSVSWYQQTPGQGLQFLFEYFSETQRNKGNFPGRFSGRQFSNSRSEMNVSTLELGDSALYLCASSLGQGYSEAFFGQGTRLTVV.

This clone has a handful of counts. This rearrangement joins TRBV21-1 to TRBJ1-6; whether TRBD1, the table's D call, matches the DNA was not checked. TRBV21-1 is a known pseudogene. The CDR3 runs to 15 residues. The DNA of the CDR3 is TGTGCCAGCACCGGGACAGGGGGTATGGATTCACCCCTCCACTTT. The encoded protein is CASTGTGGMDSPLHF.

V gene TRBV18 combines with J gene TRBJ2-7; 7 bases agree with TRBD1. The CDR3 is 14 amino acids. Losses at the gene ends were 3 bases for V and 5 bases for J; bases not matched to a gene: 7. Germline CDR1 is KGHSH and CDR2 is LQKENI. The CDR3: CASSPARGFDEQYF. Here the CDR3 DNA reads TGTGCCAGCTCACCGGCCAGGGGGTTTGACGAGCAGTACTTC.

This clone appeared a few times. The chain links TRBV7-9 to TRBJ2-5; TRBD1 agrees at 8 bases. From germline, CDR1 is SEHNR and CDR2 FQNEAQ (reference sequence). The CDR3 is made up of 14 amino acids. V lost 10 bases to trimming and J lost 2 bases; unmatched junction nucleotides: 9. The CDR3 nucleotides are TGTGCCATCGAACCAGGGGGCTCGCAAGAGACCCAGTACTTC. It yields the protein CAIEPGGSQETQYF.